Each of the 13 T cell receptor beta chains below was sequenced from the same sample in a study of T cell responses to AZD1222 COVID-19 vaccine. The assay was immunoSEQ multiplex PCR, and TCRdb's table has in-frame clones only and misses some. Of some 130,000 clones listed, roughly 90% are singletons. The sequenced sample was peripheral blood, obtained 28 days after the second AZD1222 dose. All receptors derive from an adult who received the AZD1222 COVID-19 vaccine.

The chain carries TRBV5-1 and TRBJ1-3; D remains unclear. Between the trimmed V and J ends, which lost 0 bases and 3 bases, there was a span of 10 bases. CDR1 and CDR2 (germline): SGHRS, YFSETQ. CDR3 length: 15 residues. CDR3 residues: CASSLEPGGGNTIYF. The DNA of the CDR3 is TGCGCCAGCAGCTTGGAGCCAGGCGGTGGAAACACCATATATTTT.

This chain connects TRBV30 to TRBJ1-6; no clear D. The V gene's germline CDR1 is GTSNPN and CDR2 SVGIG (reference sequence). This CDR3 comprises 15 residues. V was pared by 2 bases and J by 6 bases, with 14 bases between. The CDR3 nucleotides read TGTGCCTGGAGTACCCTTCGGGCGGGTAATTCACCCCTCCACTTT. This codes for CAWSTLRAGNSPLHF.

The chain combines TRBV19 with TRBJ2-5; 8 bases map to TRBD2. V gave up 4 bases and J gave up 0 bases; unmatched junction bases: 4. The CDR3 consists of 15 residues. The V gene's germline CDR1 is LNHDA and CDR2 SQIVND (reference sequence). Here the CDR3 DNA reads TGTGCCAGTAGTAATAGCGGGACGTACCAAGAGACCCAGTACTTC. Residues: CASSNSGTYQETQYF.

The rearrangement joins TRBV4-2 to TRBJ2-7; possible D gene TRBD2, 5 bases. The CDR3 sequence is 12 residues long. Trimming cost V 4 bases and J 3 bases, with 7 bases left between them. Germline lookup yields CDR1 LGHNA and CDR2 YNFKEQ. The chain's CDR3 is CASSPTIYEQYF. CDR3 coding DNA: TGTGCCAGCAGCCCGACTATCTACGAGCAGTACTTC.

The chain carries TRBV27 and TRBJ1-1; D call uncertain. CDR1 is MNHEY, CDR2 SMNVEV, per germline (reference sequence). V lost 4 bases, J lost 0 bases, and 9 bases lay in between. The CDR3 has 14 residues. CDR3 bases: TGTGCCAGCAGTTCCCCAGCGATGAACACTGAAGCTTTCTTT. This sequence encodes CASSSPAMNTEAFF.

The chain links TRBV6-6 to TRBJ1-2; 9 bases are shared with TRBD1. Trimming took 5 bases from V and 4 from J; bases not matched to a gene: 8. This CDR3 region has 15 residues. Germline V gene sequence: CDR1 MNHNY, CDR2 SVGAGI (reference sequence). As DNA, the CDR3 is TGTGCCAGCAGTAGCCAGGACAGGGGTTTCTATGGCTACACCTTC. Amino acid sequence: CASSSQDRGFYGYTF.

The genes are TRBV9 and TRBJ2-1; D gene ambiguous. Looked up from germline, CDR1 is SGDLS and CDR2 is YYNGEE. This CDR3 spans 15 amino acids. V was pared by 3 bases and J by 8 bases, with 18 bases between. CDR3 residues: CASSAAFGPSYEQFF. The CDR3 DNA follows: TGTGCCAGCAGCGCTGCATTTGGACCGTCCTATGAGCAGTTCTTC.

This clone was seen only a few times. The chain joins TRBV10-3 to TRBJ1-6; D call uncertain. V lost 2 bases to trimming and J lost 8 bases, with 13 bases between them. CDR1 ENHRY and CDR2 SYGVKD come from the germline V gene. The CDR3 loop spans 15 amino acids. The CDR3 DNA sequence: TGTGCCATCAGTGAGGAGCCGGGTACGGATTCACCCCTCCACTTT. It codes for CAISEEPGTDSPLHF.

CDR3 region: CASIAGQGLDGELFF. For the CDR3, the DNA is TGTGCCAGCATCGCGGGACAGGGTTTAGACGGGGAGCTGTTTTTT. The V gene is TRBV7-9, the J gene TRBJ2-2; 9 nucleotides line up with TRBD1. CDR3 length: 15 amino acids. Germline lookup yields CDR1 SEHNR and CDR2 FQNEAQ (reference sequence). The junction had 10 bases not matched to a gene; V was cut back by 7 bases and J by 7 bases.

The CDR3 bases are TGTGCCAGCAGTTTGGTCGGGGCCGCAACTAATGAAAAACTGTTTTTT. This encodes CASSLVGAATNEKLFF. This chain uses TRBV28 with TRBJ1-4, with a weak D call TRBD1 (5 bases). V was pared by 3 bases and J by 0 bases, with 11 bases between. Per germline, CDR1 MDHEN and CDR2 SYDVKM. The CDR3 extends over 16 amino acids.

The rearrangement uses TRBV9 and TRBJ1-3; D is unclear. Germline V gene lookup returns CDR1 SGDLS and CDR2 YYNGEE. The CDR3 length is 13 residues. V was clipped by 0 bases and J by 9 bases, with 10 bases between them. The CDR3 DNA reads as TGTGCCAGCAGCGTAGTGTCAGGAGGCACCATATATTTT. It yields the protein CASSVVSGGTIYF.

The rearrangement uses TRBV18 and TRBJ1-1, with 7 positions matching TRBD1. Unmatched junction bases numbered 14, after V lost 6 bases and J lost 4 bases. Germline CDR1 is KGHSH and CDR2 is LQKENI. The CDR3 covers 16 residues. The CDR3 sequence: CASSQTTGDVGTEAFF. For the CDR3, the DNA is TGTGCCAGCTCTCAAACAACAGGGGACGTAGGCACTGAAGCTTTCTTT.

The genes are TRBV14 and TRBJ1-5; TRBD1 might be the D (6 bases). The CDR3 has 13 amino acids. V lost 5 bases and J lost 7, with 12 bases in between. CDR1 and CDR2 from the germline V gene are SGHDN and FVKESK. In nucleotides, the CDR3 is TGTGCCAGCAGCTTGACAGGTCGGCAGCCCCAGCATTTT. Encoded protein: CASSLTGRQPQHF. Full variable domain (remainder filled in from reference TRBV14 and TRBJ1-5): EAGVTQFPSHSVIEKGQTVTLRCDPISGHDNLYWYRRVMGKEIKFLLHFVKESKQDESGMPNNRFLAERTGGTYSTLKVQPAELEDSGVYFCASSLTGRQPQHFGDGTRLSIL.